The T cell receptor (beta chain) described here comes from a study of early T cells in non-severe SARS-CoV-2 infection. Study context: Sequencing was performed on bulk RNA from unsorted whole blood, leaving chains unpaired. Overall study results and limits: Sequences matched to VDJdb favored anti-spike CD8 responses, while private and CD4 specificities were missed.

The library protocol tagged individual cDNA molecules with unique molecular identifiers. TCRdb independently ran MiXCR on the 5' RACE reads; one entry per CDR3 protein. The top ten clones hold approximately 1% of a sample with 57,000 or so distinct CDR3 sequences, 9.5% to 15% of them seen once. The table lists this clonotype with a few counts. What it binds is unknown. Trimming left V 3 bases short and J 3 bases short, with 5 bases between. Germline assignment: CDR1 SEHNR and CDR2 FQNEAQ (reference sequence). The CDR3 is made up of 12 amino acids. V is TRBV7-9 and J is TRBJ1-1; D gene ambiguous. The material was whole blood, obtained at baseline. This receptor was obtained from an adult who was a healthcare worker with PCR-confirmed SARS-CoV-2 infection or an uninfected control (not recorded which). The donor label of this sample is uncertain. CDR3 in amino acids: CASSFLDTEAFF. In DNA, the CDR3 is TGTGCCAGCAGCTTTTTGGACACTGAAGCTTTCTTT. Together with reference TRBV7-9 and TRBJ1-1, the CDR3 gives the full variable domain: DTGVSQNPRHKITKRGQNVTFRCDPISEHNRLYWYRQTLGQGPEFLTYFQNEAQLEKSRLLSDRFSAERPKGSFSTLEIQRTEQGDSAMYLCASSFLDTEAFFGQGTRLTVV.